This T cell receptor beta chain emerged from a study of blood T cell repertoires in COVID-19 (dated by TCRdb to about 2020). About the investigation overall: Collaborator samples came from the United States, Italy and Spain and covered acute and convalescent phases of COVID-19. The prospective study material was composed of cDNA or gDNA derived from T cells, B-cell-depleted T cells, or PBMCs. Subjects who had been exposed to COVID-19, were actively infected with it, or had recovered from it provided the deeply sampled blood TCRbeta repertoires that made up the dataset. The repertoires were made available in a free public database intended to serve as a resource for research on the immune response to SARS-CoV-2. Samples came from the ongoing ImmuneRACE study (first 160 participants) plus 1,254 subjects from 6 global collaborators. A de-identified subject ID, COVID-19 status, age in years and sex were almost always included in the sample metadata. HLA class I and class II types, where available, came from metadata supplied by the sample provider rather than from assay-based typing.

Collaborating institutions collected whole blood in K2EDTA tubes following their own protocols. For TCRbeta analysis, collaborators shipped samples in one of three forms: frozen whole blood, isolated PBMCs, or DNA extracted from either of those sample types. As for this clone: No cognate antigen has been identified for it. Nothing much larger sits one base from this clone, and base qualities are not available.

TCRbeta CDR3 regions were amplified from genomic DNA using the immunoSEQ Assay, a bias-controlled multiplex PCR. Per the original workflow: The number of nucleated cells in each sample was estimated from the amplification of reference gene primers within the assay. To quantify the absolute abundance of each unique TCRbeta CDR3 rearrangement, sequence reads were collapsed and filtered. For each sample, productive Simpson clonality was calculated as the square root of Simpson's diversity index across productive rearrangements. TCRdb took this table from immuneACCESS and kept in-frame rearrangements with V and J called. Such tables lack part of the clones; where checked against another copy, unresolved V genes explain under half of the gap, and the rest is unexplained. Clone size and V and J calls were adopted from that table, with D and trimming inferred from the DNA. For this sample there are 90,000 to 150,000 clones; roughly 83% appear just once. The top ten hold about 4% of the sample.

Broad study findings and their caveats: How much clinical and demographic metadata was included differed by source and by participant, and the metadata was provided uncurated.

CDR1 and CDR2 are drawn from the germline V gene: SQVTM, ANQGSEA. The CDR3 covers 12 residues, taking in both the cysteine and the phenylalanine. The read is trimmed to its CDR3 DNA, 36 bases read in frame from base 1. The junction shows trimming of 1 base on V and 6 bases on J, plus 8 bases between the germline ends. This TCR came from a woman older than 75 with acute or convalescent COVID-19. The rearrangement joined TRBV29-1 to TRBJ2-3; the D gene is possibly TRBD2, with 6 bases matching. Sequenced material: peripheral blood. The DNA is TGCAGCGTTGAAGGGGAGGCCGATACGCAGTATTTT. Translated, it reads CSVEGEADTQYF.